This paragraph reports one T cell receptor beta chain. The data belong to a study of blood T cell repertoires in COVID-19. Here immunoSEQ multiplex PCR was the method, and the copy in TCRdb shows in-frame clones only, minus some. Of 500,000 or so clones detected, approximately 90% appear once; the ten largest clones hold roughly 0.7%. Germline trimming cut 2 bases from V and 2 bases from J; bases unmatched to any gene: 10. CDR3 size: 18 residues. Per germline, CDR1 MDHEN and CDR2 SYDVKM. Recovered status in Cohort 3 required two negative PCRs, clearance, or symptom resolution. This TCR was recovered from a woman under 30 who had recovered from COVID-19. Sequences were obtained from PBMCs or T cells enriched from blood (not recorded which). The genes are TRBV28 and TRBJ2-5; 11 nucleotides match TRBD2. The CDR3 DNA reads as TGTGCCAGCAGTTTAGGCGGAACTAGCGGGGGCTCTCAAGAGACCCAGTACTTC. It is translated as CASSLGGTSGGSQETQYF.